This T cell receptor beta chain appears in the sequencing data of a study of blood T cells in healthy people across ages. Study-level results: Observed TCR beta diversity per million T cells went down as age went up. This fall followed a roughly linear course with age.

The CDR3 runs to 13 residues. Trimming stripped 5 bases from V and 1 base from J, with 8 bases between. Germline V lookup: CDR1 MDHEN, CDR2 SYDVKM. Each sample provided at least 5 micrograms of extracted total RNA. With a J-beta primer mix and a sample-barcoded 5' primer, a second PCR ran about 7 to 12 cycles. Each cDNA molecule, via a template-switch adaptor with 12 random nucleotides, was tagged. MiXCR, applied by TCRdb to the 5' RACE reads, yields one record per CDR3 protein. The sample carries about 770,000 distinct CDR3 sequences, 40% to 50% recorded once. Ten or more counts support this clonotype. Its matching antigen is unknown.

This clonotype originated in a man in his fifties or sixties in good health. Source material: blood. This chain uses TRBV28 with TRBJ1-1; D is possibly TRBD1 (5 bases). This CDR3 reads CASSEGRNTEAFF. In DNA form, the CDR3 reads TGTGCCAGCAGTGAGGGGAGGAACACTGAAGCTTTCTTT.